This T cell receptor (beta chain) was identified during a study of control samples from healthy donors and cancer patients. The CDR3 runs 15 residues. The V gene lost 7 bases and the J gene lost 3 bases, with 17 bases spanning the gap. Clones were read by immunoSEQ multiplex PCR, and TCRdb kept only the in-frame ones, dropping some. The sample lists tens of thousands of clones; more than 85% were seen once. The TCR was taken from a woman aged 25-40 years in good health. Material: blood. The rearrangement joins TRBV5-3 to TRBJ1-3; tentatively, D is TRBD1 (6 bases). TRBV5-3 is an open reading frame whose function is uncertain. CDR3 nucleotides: TGTGCCAGAGAAGAACGAGGGGGGTGTGGAAACACCATATATTTT. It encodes CAREERGGCGNTIYF.